This is a list of T cell receptor beta chains from one sample in a study of long-term antiretroviral therapy in people with HIV. Assay used: immunoSEQ multiplex PCR; TCRdb lists only in-frame clones, some missing. The data contain about 7,200 clones, around 70% of them singletons. Sequenced material: unsorted PBMCs, taken about 0.9 years before starting antiretroviral therapy. The receptors here all came from a man aged 40-49 years with HIV. Each CDR3 is given with its conserved first and last residue. A D gene is named only where the DNA matches it firmly. Some rows mark clone size as missing; the rest say once, few, many or name a class of expanded clone.

>TRBJ1-3|16|TRBV7-7|NA|few
TGTGCCAGCAGCCCCGGGACAACTAACTCGGGAAACACCATATATTTT
CASSPGTTNSGNTIYF
>TRBJ1-5|15|TRBV2|TRBD1|NA
TGTGCCAGCAGTAGTTCAAGGACAGGGAATCAGCCCCAGCATTTT
CASSSSRTGNQPQHF
>TRBJ1-1|15|TRBV10-3|TRBD1|NA
TGTGCCATCAGTACTGGACAGGGCCCCAACACTGAAGCTTTCTTT
CAISTGQGPNTEAFF
>TRBJ2-7|16|TRBV11-2|NA|large
TGTGCCAGCATTCTTCTCGGCAGCCACAAGACCTACGAGCAGTACTTC
CASILLGSHKTYEQYF
>TRBJ1-6|13|TRBV19|NA|NA
TGTGCCAGTAGTAGGGGACTTCTTGCTCCCCTCCACTTT
CASSRGLLAPLHF
>TRBJ1-2|12|TRBV7-2|NA|NA
TGTGCCAGCAGCTTTAGGGAATTCGGCTACACCTTC
CASSFREFGYTF
>TRBJ2-3|15|TRBV10-1|TRBD2|NA
TGCGCCAGCAGTGAAACTAGCGGGGGCACAGATACGCAGTATTTT
CASSETSGGTDTQYF
>TRBJ1-2|16|TRBV5-4|TRBD1|NA
TGTGCCAGCAGCTTGTTTAGTTTGGAACAGGGGTATGGCTACACCTTC
CASSLFSLEQGYGYTF
>TRBJ1-5|13|TRBV30|NA|once
TGTGCCTGGAGTACGAATAGCAATCAGCCCCAGCATTTT
CAWSTNSNQPQHF
>TRBJ1-2|12|TRBV5-4|NA|NA
TGTGCCAGCAGCAGTGACAAGTATGGCTACACCTTC
CASSSDKYGYTF
>TRBJ2-4|15|TRBV7-9|TRBD1|NA
TGTGCCAGCAGCCCTGGACAGGGGTCCAAAAACATTCAGTACTTC
CASSPGQGSKNIQYF
>TRBJ1-2|15|TRBV27|NA|NA
TGTGCCAGCAGGGAAACAGGGCTTTTTAACTATGGCTACACCTTC
CASRETGLFNYGYTF
>TRBJ2-1|17|TRBV4-3|TRBD2|NA
TGCGCCAGCAGCCAGAGTAGAAGCGGGGGTGCCGACAATGAGCAGTTCTTC
CASSQSRSGGADNEQFF
>TRBJ1-1|15|TRBV30|NA|NA
TGTGCCTGGAGTCCAGGGATAGGATCGAACACTGAAGCTTTCTTT
CAWSPGIGSNTEAFF
>TRBJ2-7|13|TRBV6-5|NA|NA
TGTGCCAGCGATAGGCCAGGATCCTACGAGCAGTACTTC
CASDRPGSYEQYF
>TRBJ2-7|17|TRBV10-3|TRBD1|NA
TGTGCCATCAGTGGTTGGGGACAGGGCCCCTCGGGGTACGAGCAGTACTTC
CAISGWGQGPSGYEQYF
>TRBJ1-2|13|TRBV19|NA|NA
TGTGCCAGAAACGACAGGACCTCGTATGGCTACACCTTC
CARNDRTSYGYTF
>TRBJ2-3|16|TRBV2|NA|NA
TGTGCCAGCAGTGAAGCCGGGACCGCTATGGGGAATACGCAGTATTTT
CASSEAGTAMGNTQYF
>TRBJ1-1|18|TRBV18|NA|NA
TGTGCCAGCTCACCAATCGGGACCGCAGGATCTTTGAACACTGAAGCTTTCTTT
CASSPIGTAGSLNTEAFF
>TRBJ1-2|12|TRBV6-5|NA|NA
TGTGCCAGCAGTTACGGGGGCTATGGCTACACCTTC
CASSYGGYGYTF
>TRBJ1-2|14|TRBV29-1|NA|NA
TGCAGCGTTGAATCCGGACAGAAAAGCTATGGCTACACCTTC
CSVESGQKSYGYTF
>TRBJ2-6|20|TRBV5-1|TRBD1|NA
TGCGCCAGCAGCGTGGTCACCACAGGGGGCCATAGCTCTGGGGCCAACGTCCTGACTTTC
CASSVVTTGGHSSGANVLTF
>TRBJ1-1|12|TRBV6-5|NA|few
TGTGCCAGCAGTGGGGGCCCAAGGGGAGCTTTCTTT
CASSGGPRGAFF
>TRBJ2-2|16|TRBV15|NA|NA
TGTGCCACCAGCAGCCCCCGTTGGACCCAAACCGGGGAGCTGTTTTTT
CATSSPRWTQTGELFF
>TRBJ2-1|14|TRBV7-2|NA|few
TGTGCCAGCAGCTTTGCAACGGAGTACAATGAGCAGTTCTTC
CASSFATEYNEQFF
>TRBJ1-4|15|TRBV4-1|TRBD1|NA
TGCGCCAGCAGCGTCGATGGGACAGGAGTTGAAAAACTGTTTTTT
CASSVDGTGVEKLFF
>TRBJ2-6|17|TRBV4-3|NA|NA
TGCGCCAGCAGCCAAGAGCTTCGGCTCTCTGGGGCCAACGTCCTGACTTTC
CASSQELRLSGANVLTF
>TRBJ2-2|13|TRBV30|NA|few
TGTGCCTGGAGTGTCGGGGGCCCCGGGGAGCTGTTTTTT
CAWSVGGPGELFF
>TRBJ1-3|16|TRBV4-3|NA|NA
TGCGCCAGCAGCCATGGGAGGGGGGGCCCTGGAAACACCATATATTTT
CASSHGRGGPGNTIYF
>TRBJ1-3|16|TRBV5-1|NA|NA
TGCGCCAGCAGCGTCGGTTTGGGGAACTCTGGAAACACCATATATTTT
CASSVGLGNSGNTIYF
>TRBJ1-5|15|TRBV27|NA|few
TGTGCCAGCAGGACCTTTCCAGGTAGCAATCAGCCCCAGCATTTT
CASRTFPGSNQPQHF
>TRBJ1-5|19|TRBV18|NA|NA
TGTGCCAGCTCACCGGTTCCGTTCTCTAGGGACTTAAGGGATCAGCCCCAGCATTTT
CASSPVPFSRDLRDQPQHF
>TRBJ1-1|13|TRBV18|NA|NA
TGTGCCAGCTCACCAAACGCGGGGACTGAAGCTTTCTTT
CASSPNAGTEAFF
>TRBJ1-1|15|TRBV5-1|NA|NA
TGCGCCAGCAGCCAAGCAATAGGGGTCAACACTGAAGCTTTCTTT
CASSQAIGVNTEAFF
>TRBJ2-7|13|TRBV5-1|NA|once
TGCGCCAGCAGTCCAGGGGACTCCTACGAGCAGTACTTC
CASSPGDSYEQYF
>TRBJ1-1|14|TRBV11-2|NA|NA
TGTGCCAGCAGGCGGGACACTTTGAACACTGAAGCTTTCTTT
CASRRDTLNTEAFF
>TRBJ2-3|14|TRBV27|NA|NA
TGTGCCAGCAGTTTAAGCAGAAACACAGATACGCAGTATTTT
CASSLSRNTDTQYF
>TRBJ2-1|13|TRBV29-1|TRBD1|NA
TGCAGCGTTGGAACTACAGGGGGCAATGAGCAGTTCTTC
CSVGTTGGNEQFF
>TRBJ2-3|14|TRBV19|NA|NA
TGTGCCAGTAGTATAGGTGGGGGGACAGATACGCAGTATTTT
CASSIGGGTDTQYF
>TRBJ2-3|13|TRBV14|NA|NA
TGTGCCAGCAGCCAAGATTTAGGGGATACGCAGTATTTT
CASSQDLGDTQYF
>TRBJ1-1|13|TRBV7-3|NA|few
TGTGCCAGCAGCCCACAGGGTTCAGGTGAAGCTTTCTTT
CASSPQGSGEAFF
>TRBJ1-2|13|TRBV6-5|NA|NA
TGTGCCAGCAGTTACAGCCGGGGAGGCGGCTACACCTTC
CASSYSRGGGYTF
>TRBJ1-2|13|TRBV27|NA|NA
TGTGCCAGCAGCCTCACAGGGCACTATGGCTACACCTTC
CASSLTGHYGYTF
>TRBJ1-2|17|TRBV19|NA|NA
TGTGCCAGTAGTATCAACCGGGCCGCACGGGCTAACTATGGCTACACCTTC
CASSINRAARANYGYTF
>TRBJ1-5|15|TRBV19|NA|NA
TGTGCCAGTAGTGTCCGGGGAGAGGGCAATCAGCCCCAGCATTTT
CASSVRGEGNQPQHF
>TRBJ1-5|16|TRBV28|NA|NA
TGTGCCAGCAGTTTAAAGGGGTCCTCGAGCAATCAGCCCCAGCATTTT
CASSLKGSSSNQPQHF
>TRBJ1-1|13|TRBV5-1|TRBD1|NA
TGCGCCAGCAGCTGGACAGGGGCCACTGAAGCTTTCTTT
CASSWTGATEAFF
>TRBJ2-1|15|TRBV6-1|NA|NA
TGTGCCAGCAGTGACAACGACCGATGGTCCTATGAGCAGTTCTTC
CASSDNDRWSYEQFF
>TRBJ1-1|11|TRBV20-1|NA|NA
TGCAGTGCTGGGAAAGCCCCGGGAGCTTTCTTT
CSAGKAPGAFF
>TRBJ1-5|14|TRBV5-6|TRBD1|few
TGTGCCAGCAGCGATGGGACAGGGGGGCAGCCCCAGCATTTT
CASSDGTGGQPQHF
>TRBJ2-7|14|TRBV14|NA|NA
TGTGCCAGCAGCCCAGATTACGGTCCCTACGAGCAGTACTTC
CASSPDYGPYEQYF
>TRBJ2-7|13|TRBV5-6|NA|NA
TGTGCCAGCAGTTCCGGGCCAAGGGGCGAGCAGTACTTC
CASSSGPRGEQYF
>TRBJ1-4|15|TRBV6-6|NA|few
TGTGCCAGCAGTTACATTGGACAGCCTAATGAAAAACTGTTTTTT
CASSYIGQPNEKLFF
>TRBJ2-7|12|TRBV7-9|NA|few
TGTGCCAGCACAGGGGAGGGCTACGAGCAGTACTTC
CASTGEGYEQYF
>TRBJ1-2|14|TRBV5-1|TRBD1|NA
TGCGCCAGCAGCTTGGACAGGGGGTATGGTGGCTACACCTTC
CASSLDRGYGGYTF
>TRBJ2-7|14|TRBV5-1|TRBD2|medium-sized
TGCGCCAGCAGCGCTGGACTAGCGGGGTTCGAGCAGTACTTC
CASSAGLAGFEQYF
>TRBJ1-2|10|TRBV19|NA|NA
TGTGCCAGTAGTAATGGAGGCTACACCTTC
CASSNGGYTF
>TRBJ2-1|15|TRBV29-1|NA|few
TGCAGCGTTGAAGAAGCAGGGAACAATTACAATGAGCAGTTCTTC
CSVEEAGNNYNEQFF
>TRBJ2-7|13|TRBV4-1|NA|NA
TGCGCCAGCCGCGGGTTGGGGGCTCACGAGCAGTACTTC
CASRGLGAHEQYF